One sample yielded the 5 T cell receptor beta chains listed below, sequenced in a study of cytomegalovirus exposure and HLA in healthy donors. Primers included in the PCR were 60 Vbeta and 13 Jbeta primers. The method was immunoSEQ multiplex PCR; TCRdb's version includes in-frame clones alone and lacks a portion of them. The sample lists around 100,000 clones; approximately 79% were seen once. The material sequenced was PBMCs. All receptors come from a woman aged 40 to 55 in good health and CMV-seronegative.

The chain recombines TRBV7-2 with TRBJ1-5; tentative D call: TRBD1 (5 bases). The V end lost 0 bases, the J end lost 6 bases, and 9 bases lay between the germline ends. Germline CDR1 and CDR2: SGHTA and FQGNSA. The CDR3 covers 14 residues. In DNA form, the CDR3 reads TGTGCCAGCAGCTTAGCCGTGGGGCCTCAGCCCCAGCATTTT. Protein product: CASSLAVGPQPQHF.

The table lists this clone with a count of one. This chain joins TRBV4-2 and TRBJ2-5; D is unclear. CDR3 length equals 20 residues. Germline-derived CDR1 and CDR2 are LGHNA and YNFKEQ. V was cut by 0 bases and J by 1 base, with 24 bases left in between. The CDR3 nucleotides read TGTGCCAGCAGCCAAGATATCCCCGGGTATGCCAATCTAGTCCAAGAGACCCAGTACTTC. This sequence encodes CASSQDIPGYANLVQETQYF.

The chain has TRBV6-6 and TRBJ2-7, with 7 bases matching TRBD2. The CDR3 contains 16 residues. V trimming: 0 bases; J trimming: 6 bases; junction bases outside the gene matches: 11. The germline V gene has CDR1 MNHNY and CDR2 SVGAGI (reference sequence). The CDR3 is CASSYSFAGEFIEQYF. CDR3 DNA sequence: TGTGCCAGCAGTTACTCGTTTGCGGGAGAGTTTATCGAGCAGTACTTC.

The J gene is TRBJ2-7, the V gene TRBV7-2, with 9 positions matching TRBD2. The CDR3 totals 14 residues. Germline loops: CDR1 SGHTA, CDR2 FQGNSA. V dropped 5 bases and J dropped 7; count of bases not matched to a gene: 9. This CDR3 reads CASSTGGGAVEQYF. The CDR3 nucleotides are TGTGCCAGCAGCACCGGCGGGGGGGCTGTGGAGCAGTACTTC.

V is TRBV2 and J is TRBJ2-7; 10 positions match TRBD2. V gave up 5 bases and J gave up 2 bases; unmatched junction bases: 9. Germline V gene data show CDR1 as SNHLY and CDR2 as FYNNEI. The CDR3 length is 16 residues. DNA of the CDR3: TGTGCCAGCAGTTCAGCTCTAGCGGGGGTGGCCTACGAGCAGTACTTC. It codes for CASSSALAGVAYEQYF.